These 5 T cell receptor beta chains came from one sample sequenced in a study of OX40 agonist ivuxolimab in advanced cancers. The protocol was immunoSEQ multiplex PCR, while the TCRdb copy is restricted to in-frame clones and leaves out a portion. The sample shows fewer than 120,000 clones, approximately 89% of them seen only once. Sequenced material: CD4+ or CD8+ T cells sorted from blood, taken in a trial of the OX40 agonist ivuxolimab. The receptors stem from an adult with an advanced solid tumor such as melanoma, head and neck, liver or kidney cancer.

The J gene is TRBJ1-2, the V gene TRBV13; D is possibly TRBD1 (5 bases). Per germline, CDR1 PRHDT and CDR2 FYEKMQ (reference sequence). The CDR3 length is 18 residues. V was trimmed by 2 bases and J by 3 bases, leaving 22 bases between them. The CDR3 loop is CASSLLVPTEGPDYGYTF. The DNA of the CDR3 is TGTGCCAGCAGCTTACTAGTCCCGACCGAGGGGCCGGACTATGGCTACACCTTC.

This chain joins TRBV7-6 and TRBJ1-2; D is possibly TRBD1 (5 bases). The CDR3 extends over 16 amino acids. Trimming pared 0 bases from V and 1 base from J, leaving 12 bases between. Germline values: CDR1 SGHVS, CDR2 FNYEAQ. The CDR3 bases are TGTGCCAGCAGCTTAGCTTTCGACAGCCTTAACTATGGCTACACCTTC. This sequence encodes CASSLAFDSLNYGYTF.

This chain joins TRBV5-4 and TRBJ2-7; 9 bases match TRBD1. From germline, CDR1 is SGHNT and CDR2 YYREEE (reference sequence). V trimming: 3 bases; J trimming: 2 bases; junction bases outside the gene matches: 3. The CDR3 sequence is 14 residues long. The CDR3 region has the DNA TGTGCCAGCAGCTGGGGACAGGGCGCCTACGAGCAGTACTTC. Protein product: CASSWGQGAYEQYF.

V is TRBV7-9 and J is TRBJ1-1, with 7 bases fitting TRBD1. Unmatched junction bases numbered 16, after V lost 5 bases and J lost 7 bases. This CDR3 is 16 amino acids long. Germline assignment: CDR1 SEHNR and CDR2 FQNEAQ (reference sequence). CDR3 region: CASSVGLGQSGDEAFF. The CDR3 bases are TGTGCCAGCAGCGTAGGGTTGGGACAGAGCGGGGATGAAGCTTTCTTT. The variable domain in full, with the rest retrieved from reference TRBV7-9 and TRBJ1-1, is DTGVSQNPRHKITKRGQNVTFRCDPISEHNRLYWYRQTLGQGPEFLTYFQNEAQLEKSRLLSDRFSAERPKGSFSTLEIQRTEQGDSAMYLCASSVGLGQSGDEAFFGQGTRLTVV.

The CDR3 nucleotides read TGTGCCAGCAGCCGAACGACTAGTATCTCCTACAATGAGCAGTTCTTC. It yields the protein CASSRTTSISYNEQFF. The chain employs TRBV5-5 and TRBJ2-1; a weak D match, TRBD2 (6 bases). V lost 4 bases and J lost 0, with 14 bases in between. The CDR3 is 16 residues long. Germline V gene lookup returns CDR1 SGHKS and CDR2 YYEKEE (reference sequence).